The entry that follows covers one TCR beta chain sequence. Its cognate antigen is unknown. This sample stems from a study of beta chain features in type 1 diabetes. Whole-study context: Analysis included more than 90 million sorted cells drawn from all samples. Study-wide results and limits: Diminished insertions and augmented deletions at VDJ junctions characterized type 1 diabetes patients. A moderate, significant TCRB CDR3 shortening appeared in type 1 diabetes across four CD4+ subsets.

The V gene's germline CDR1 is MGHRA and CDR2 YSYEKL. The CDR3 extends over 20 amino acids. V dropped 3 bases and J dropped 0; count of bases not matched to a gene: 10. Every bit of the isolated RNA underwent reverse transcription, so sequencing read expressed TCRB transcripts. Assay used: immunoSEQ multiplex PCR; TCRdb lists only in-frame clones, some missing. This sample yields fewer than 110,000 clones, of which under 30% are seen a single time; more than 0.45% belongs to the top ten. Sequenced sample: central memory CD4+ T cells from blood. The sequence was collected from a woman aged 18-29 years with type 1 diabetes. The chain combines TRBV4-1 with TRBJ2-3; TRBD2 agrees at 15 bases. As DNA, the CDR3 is TGCGCCAGCAGCCACCTCGGACTAGCGGGAGGGCCGGGGAGCACAGATACGCAGTATTTT. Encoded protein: CASSHLGLAGGPGSTDTQYF.